Presented here are 10 T cell receptor beta chains from one specimen sequenced in a study of metastatic and nonmetastatic thyroid tumors. From the PCR reads, TCRdb re-called clones with MiXCR. This sample has about 20,000 clones, with roughly 22% found just once. Until they underwent thyroid surgery, no patient had received any treatment. The source material was adjacent normal tissue. These receptors originate from a female donor with papillary thyroid cancer or a benign thyroid nodule (not recorded which). Some clones in this sample may be carry-over from other donors' samples.

The chain carries TRBV6-1 and TRBJ2-1; 9 bases map to TRBD2. J lost 4 bases, V lost 7 bases, and 8 bases had no gene match. In germline, CDR1 is MNHNS, CDR2 SASEGT. This CDR3 has 15 residues. CDR3 sequence reads: CASTLLAGSYNEQFF. The CDR3 DNA follows: TGTGCCAGCACCCTGCTAGCGGGGAGTTACAATGAGCAGTTCTTC.

With regard to this clone: This clone may be a read error of a much larger clone one base away. The V and J genes are TRBV5-4 and TRBJ2-3; D gene ambiguous. The germline V gene has CDR1 SGHNT and CDR2 YYREEE (reference sequence). This CDR3 is 14 amino acids long. V was clipped by 3 bases and J by 6 bases, with 14 bases between them. CDR3 loop: CASSYTVIGDTQYF. CDR3 nucleotide sequence: TGTGCCAGCAGCTACACGGTAATCGGGGATACGCAGTATTTT.

In its sample, this clone was seen a few times. The genes are TRBV10-3 and TRBJ2-7, with 10 bases lining up with TRBD1. The CDR3 runs to 13 residues. Germline V gene data show CDR1 as ENHRY and CDR2 as SYGVKD. Unmatched junction bases numbered 7, after V lost 10 bases and J lost 4 bases. The CDR3 is CATKDRGLYEQYF. CDR3 bases: TGTGCCACCAAGGACAGGGGGTTATACGAGCAGTACTTC.

Notes on this clone: Compared with germline, one end of the junction differs, possibly owing to a read error. This rearrangement joins TRBV15 to TRBJ2-7, with D possibly matching TRBD1 (6 bases). Looked up from germline, CDR1 is LNHNV and CDR2 is YYDKDF (reference sequence). The CDR3 has 16 amino acids. CDR3 loop: CVTSRYRDTSSYEQYF. The CDR3 DNA reads TGTGTCACCAGCAGATACCGGGACACCTCCTCCTACGAGCAGTACTTC. Based on the CDR3 plus reference TRBV15 and TRBJ2-7, the full variable domain is DAMVIQNPRYQVTQFGKPVTLSCSQTLNHNVMYWYQQKSSQAPKLLFHYYDKDFNNEADTPDNFQSRRPNTSFCFLDIRSPGLGDTAMYLCVTSRYRDTSSYEQYFGPGTRLTVT.

The rearrangement links TRBV2 to TRBJ1-5; 9 bases agree with TRBD1. The CDR3 is 14 residues long. Germline V gene data show CDR1 as SNHLY and CDR2 as FYNNEI. Germline trimming cut 8 bases from V and 6 bases from J; bases unmatched to any gene: 8. The CDR3 DNA reads as TGTGCCAGCCGGGATGGGACAGGGTTTCAGCCCCAGCATTTT. Translated: CASRDGTGFQPQHF.

The chain uses TRBV9 and TRBJ2-1; D not resolved. The CDR3 is made up of 13 amino acids. V was shortened by 0 bases and J by 7 bases, with 8 bases between the two germline ends. CDR1 is SGDLS, CDR2 YYNGEE, per germline. The CDR3 is CASSVGLHNEQFF. The CDR3 DNA reads as TGTGCCAGCAGCGTAGGGCTGCATAATGAGCAGTTCTTC.

This clone was recorded only once. V and J are TRBV14 and TRBJ1-1; no clear D gene. From germline, CDR1 is SGHDN and CDR2 FVKESK. Trimming shortened V by 4 bases and J by 0 bases, and 6 bases separated the two germline ends. The CDR3 runs to 13 residues. CDR3 in DNA: TGTGCCAGCAGCCCCTTTATGAACACTGAAGCTTTCTTT. This translates into CASSPFMNTEAFF.

The genes are TRBV6-2 or TRBV6-3 and TRBJ1-1, with 8 positions matching TRBD1. Losses at the gene ends were 6 bases for V and 0 bases for J; bases not matched to a gene: 24. This CDR3 region has 21 residues. CDR1 MNHEY and CDR2 SVGEGT come from the germline V gene. The CDR3 sequence: CASRPNWGQASFVGMNTEAFF. CDR3 nucleotide sequence: TGTGCCAGCAGACCCAACTGGGGACAGGCCTCGTTTGTCGGCATGAACACTGAAGCTTTCTTT.

This clone counts as medium-sized. The gene calls are TRBV5-1 and TRBJ1-1, with D unresolved. Germline lookup yields CDR1 SGHRS and CDR2 YFSETQ. The CDR3 is made up of 12 amino acids. The ends were cut back, 1 base at V and 8 bases at J, with 9 bases in the middle. CDR3 sequence: CASSLLSGEAFF. The CDR3 region has the DNA TGCGCCAGCAGCTTGTTATCCGGGGAAGCTTTCTTT.

Ten or more counts support this clone. The chain has TRBV19 and TRBJ2-4, with no clear D. CDR1 is LNHDA and CDR2 is SQIVND in the germline V gene (reference sequence). V was cut by 9 bases and J by 6 bases, with 12 bases left in between. The CDR3 spans 12 residues. Here the CDR3 DNA reads TGTGCCAGCAGCGCGCGAGGAAACATTCAGTACTTC. This sequence encodes CASSARGNIQYF.